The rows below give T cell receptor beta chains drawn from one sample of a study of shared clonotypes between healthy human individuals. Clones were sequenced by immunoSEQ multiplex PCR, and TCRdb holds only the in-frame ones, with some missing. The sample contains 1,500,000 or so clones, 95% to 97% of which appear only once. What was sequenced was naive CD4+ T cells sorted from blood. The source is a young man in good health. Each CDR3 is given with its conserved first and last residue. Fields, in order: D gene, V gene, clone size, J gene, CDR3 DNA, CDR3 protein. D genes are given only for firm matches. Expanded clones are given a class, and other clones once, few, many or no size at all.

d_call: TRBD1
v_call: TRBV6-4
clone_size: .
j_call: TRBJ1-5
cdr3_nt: TGTGCCAGCAGTGCGACAGGGACGGCTGGGCCCCAGCATTTT
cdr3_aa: CASSATGTAGPQHF

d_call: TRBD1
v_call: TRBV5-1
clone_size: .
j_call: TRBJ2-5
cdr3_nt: TGCGCCAGCAGCCATGGGACAGGGGGAGAGACCCAGTACTTC
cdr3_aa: CASSHGTGGETQYF

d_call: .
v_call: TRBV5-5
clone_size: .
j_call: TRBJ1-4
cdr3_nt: TGTGCCAGCGCAGCAGGGTCTAATGAAAAACTGTTTTTT
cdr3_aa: CASAAGSNEKLFF

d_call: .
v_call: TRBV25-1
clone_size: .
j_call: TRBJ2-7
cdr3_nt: TGTGCCAGCAGTGGGCTAAGCTACGAGCAGTACTTC
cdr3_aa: CASSGLSYEQYF

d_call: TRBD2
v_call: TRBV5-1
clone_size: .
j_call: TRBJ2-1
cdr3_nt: TGCGCCAGCAGCTTGCCGTTCGCGGGGGGGTCATTAAATGAGCAGTTCTTC
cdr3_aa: CASSLPFAGGSLNEQFF

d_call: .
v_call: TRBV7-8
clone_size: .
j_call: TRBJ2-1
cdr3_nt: TGTGCCAGCAGTCCCTTCGTGGGCAGGGTGACGGGGAATGAGCAGTTCTTC
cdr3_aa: CASSPFVGRVTGNEQFF

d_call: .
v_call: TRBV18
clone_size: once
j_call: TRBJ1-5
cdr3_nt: TGTGCCAGCTCACCACAGGGGGTGCTTAGCAATCAGCCCCAGCATTTT
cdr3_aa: CASSPQGVLSNQPQHF

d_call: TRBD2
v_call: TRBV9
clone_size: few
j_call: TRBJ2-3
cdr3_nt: TGTGCCAGCAGCGCCGGGACTAGCGGGAGGACAGATACGCAGTATTTT
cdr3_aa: CASSAGTSGRTDTQYF

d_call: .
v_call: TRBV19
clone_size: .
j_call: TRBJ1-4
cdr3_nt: TGTGCCAGTAGTATAGTCGGGTCGGGGAATGAAAAACTGTTTTTT
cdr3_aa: CASSIVGSGNEKLFF

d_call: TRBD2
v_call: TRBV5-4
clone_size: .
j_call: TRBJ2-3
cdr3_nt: TGTGCCAGCAGCTTGGACCCCCCGAGCGGGAGAATGAGAGATACGCAGTATTTT
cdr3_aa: CASSLDPPSGRMRDTQYF

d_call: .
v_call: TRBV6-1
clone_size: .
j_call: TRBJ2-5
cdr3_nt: TGTGCCAGCAGCTTTCTTCAGCTTGGAGAGACCCAGTACTTC
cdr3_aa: CASSFLQLGETQYF

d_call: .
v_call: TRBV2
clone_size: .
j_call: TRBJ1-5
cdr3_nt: TGTGCCAGCAGTGGGGTCCAGGGGAACCAGCCCCAGCATTTT
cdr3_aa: CASSGVQGNQPQHF

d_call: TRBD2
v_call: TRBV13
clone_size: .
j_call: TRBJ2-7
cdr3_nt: TGTGCCAGCAGCCTAGATCCGGGACTAGCGGCCTACGAGCAGTACTTC
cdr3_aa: CASSLDPGLAAYEQYF

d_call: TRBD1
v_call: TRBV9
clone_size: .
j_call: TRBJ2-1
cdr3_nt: TGTGCCAGCAGCGTAATTGGACAGGGGGCTAAGCAGTTCTTC
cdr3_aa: CASSVIGQGAKQFF

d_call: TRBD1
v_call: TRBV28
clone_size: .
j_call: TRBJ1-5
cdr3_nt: TGTGCCAGCAGTGTAAGACAGGGTGCTCAGCCCCAGCATTTT
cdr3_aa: CASSVRQGAQPQHF

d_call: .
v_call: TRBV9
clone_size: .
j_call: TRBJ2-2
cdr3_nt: TGTGCCAGCACCAGAAGGGGGGAGGGCGGCACCGGGGAGCTGTTTTTT
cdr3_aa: CASTRRGEGGTGELFF

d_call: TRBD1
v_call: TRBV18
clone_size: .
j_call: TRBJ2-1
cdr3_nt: TGTGCCAGCTCACGTCGGGACAGGGTCGAAGTTGAGCAGTTCTTC
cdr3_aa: CASSRRDRVEVEQFF

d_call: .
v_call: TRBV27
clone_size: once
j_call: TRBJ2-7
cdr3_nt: TGTGCCAGCAGTTTATCAATTCGCGGGGCCTACGAGCAGTACTTC
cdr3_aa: CASSLSIRGAYEQYF

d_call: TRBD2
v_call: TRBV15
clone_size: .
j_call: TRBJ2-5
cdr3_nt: TGTGCCACCAGCAGGTCGATAGCGGGAGGATCCCAAGAGACCCAGTACTTC
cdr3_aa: CATSRSIAGGSQETQYF

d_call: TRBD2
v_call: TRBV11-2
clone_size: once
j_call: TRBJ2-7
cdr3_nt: TGTGCCAGCAGCTTCCGGGGACTAGCGGGAACCTCCTACGAGCAGTACTTC
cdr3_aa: CASSFRGLAGTSYEQYF

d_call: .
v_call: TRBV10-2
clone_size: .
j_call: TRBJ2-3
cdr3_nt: TGCGCCAGCAGTGTTTTTGCGGTCCCAACAGATACGCAGTATTTT
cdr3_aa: CASSVFAVPTDTQYF

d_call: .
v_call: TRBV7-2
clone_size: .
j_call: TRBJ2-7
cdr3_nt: TGTGCCAGCAGCTTGAGGGGGGGACTCTACGAGCAGTACTTC
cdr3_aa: CASSLRGGLYEQYF